One sample yielded the 15 T cell receptor beta chains listed below, sequenced in a study of a mutant IDH1 vaccine in newly diagnosed glioma. Their specific antigens are unknown. Sequencing was performed with immunoSEQ multiplex PCR; in TCRdb, only in-frame clones are kept and a portion is missing. This table has roughly 30,000 clones, 88% appearing once. Described time point: week 23, last vaccination. Every single dose of the vaccine, 300 ug of mutant IDH1 20-mer peptide, came with topical imiquimod. The sample in question was PBMCs, obtained from a glioma patient whose treatment included an IDH1 peptide vaccine. These receptor sequences come from a man aged 35 to 55 with glioma.

The chain employs TRBV28 and TRBJ2-7; D not certain. This CDR3 has 12 residues. Trimming left V 3 bases short and J 9 bases short, with 12 bases between. Germline CDR1 MDHEN, CDR2 SYDVKM. CDR3 loop: CASSFLGRRQYF. CDR3 in DNA: TGTGCCAGCAGTTTTCTGGGTCGTCGGCAGTACTTC.

The chain combines TRBV6-1 with TRBJ1-5, with 11 positions matching TRBD1. This CDR3 has 15 amino acids. Germline CDR1 reads MNHNS; CDR2 reads SASEGT. V trimming: 6 bases; J trimming: 3 bases; junction bases outside the gene matches: 4. CDR3 loop: CASSRDRGDNQPQHF. Here the CDR3 DNA reads TGTGCCAGCAGCCGGGACAGGGGGGACAATCAGCCCCAGCATTTT.

This clone turned up a few times. The CDR3 sequence: CATSTPPWQGFQPQHF. CDR3 bases: TGTGCCACCAGTACCCCCCCGTGGCAGGGCTTTCAGCCCCAGCATTTT. This chain uses TRBV15 with TRBJ1-5; D is possibly TRBD1 (5 bases). This CDR3 region has 16 residues. CDR1 and CDR2 (germline): LNHNV, YYDKDF (reference sequence). The ends were cut back, 6 bases at V and 6 bases at J, with 21 bases in the middle.

The chain employs TRBV10-3 and TRBJ1-2; 11 positions agree with TRBD1. In germline, CDR1 is ENHRY, CDR2 SYGVKD. J lost 4 bases, V lost 9 bases, and 13 bases had no gene match. The CDR3 loop spans 16 amino acids. CDR3 nucleotide sequence: TGTGCCATTGGGGAAACCGGGACAGGGGGTACCTATGGCTACACCTTC. This encodes CAIGETGTGGTYGYTF.

The chain combines TRBV5-4 with TRBJ2-2; TRBD1 agrees at 8 bases. This CDR3 is 15 amino acids long. The V and J ends lost 4 bases and 5 bases, in that order; junction bases with no gene match: 7. The germline V gene encodes CDR1 SGHNT and CDR2 YYREEE (reference sequence). The CDR3 coding sequence is TGTGCCAGCAGCCCGGGGACAGGCGGGACCGGGGAGCTGTTTTTT. Translation gives CASSPGTGGTGELFF.

V gene TRBV28 combines with J gene TRBJ2-5, with TRBD2 matching over 7 bases. J gave up 0 bases and V 7 bases, and 5 bases lay outside the gene matches. This CDR3 has 14 residues. The germline V gene encodes CDR1 MDHEN and CDR2 SYDVKM. The CDR3 spells CASTRAGYQETQYF. CDR3 bases: TGTGCCAGCACGCGAGCGGGGTACCAAGAGACCCAGTACTTC. The full variable domain, its missing parts supplied by reference TRBV28 and TRBJ2-5, is DVKVTQSSRYLVKRTGEKVFLECVQDMDHENMFWYRQDPGLGLRLIYFSYDVKMKEKGDIPEGYSVSREKKERFSLILESASTNQTSMYLCASTRAGYQETQYFGPGTRLLVL.

The chain has TRBV19 and TRBJ1-2; D gene uncertain. V was trimmed by 3 bases and J by 6 bases, leaving 14 bases between them. Germline V gives CDR1 LNHDA, CDR2 SQIVND (reference sequence). There are 14 residues in the CDR3. The DNA of the CDR3 is TGTGCCAGTAGTATCGGCAGTTTCTACGATGGCTACACCTTC. Translating it yields CASSIGSFYDGYTF.

This chain uses TRBV5-1 with TRBJ1-1, with D tentatively TRBD1 (5 bases). Trimming removed 3 bases from V and 1 base from J, with 10 bases in between. CDR3 size: 14 residues. Germline V gene lookup returns CDR1 SGHRS and CDR2 YFSETQ. The CDR3 sequence is CASSWGDKNTEAFF. The CDR3 coding sequence is TGCGCCAGCAGCTGGGGGGATAAGAACACTGAAGCTTTCTTT.

The sample holds a few counts of this clone. The rearrangement joins TRBV27 to TRBJ1-1; no definite D call. The CDR3 has 13 amino acids. Between the trimmed V and J ends, which lost 3 bases and 3 bases, there was a span of 8 bases. Per germline, CDR1 MNHEY and CDR2 SMNVEV (reference sequence). The CDR3 is CASSLYRDTEAFF. DNA for the CDR3: TGTGCCAGCAGTTTGTATAGGGACACTGAAGCTTTCTTT.

This chain uses TRBV11-2 with TRBJ1-1, with 8 bases identical to TRBD1. Germline CDR1 reads SGHAT; CDR2 reads FQNNGV. The CDR3 contains 15 residues. V dropped 0 bases and J dropped 7; count of bases not matched to a gene: 7. The CDR3 DNA is TGTGCCAGCAGCTTAGATCGGGGAACAGGGGGTGAAGCTTTCTTT. This gives the protein CASSLDRGTGGEAFF.

This clone was observed a handful of times. This chain uses TRBV9 with TRBJ2-3; TRBD2 aligns across 7 bases. V was pared by 4 bases and J by 0 bases, with 11 bases of the junction left unmatched. The CDR3 is 17 residues long. Germline loops: CDR1 SGDLS, CDR2 YYNGEE. CDR3 DNA: TGTGCCAGCAGCATCAACCCAGCGGGGCCTAGCACAGATACGCAGTATTTT. Its translation: CASSINPAGPSTDTQYF.

This sequence joins TRBV5-1 and TRBJ1-1; weak D call: TRBD1 (6 bases). The V gene's germline CDR1 is SGHRS and CDR2 YFSETQ. This CDR3 contains 13 residues. Trimming stripped 3 bases from V and 5 bases from J, with 11 bases between. CDR3 residues: CASSSQGRTEAFF. CDR3 nucleotide sequence: TGCGCCAGCAGCTCACAGGGAAGGACTGAAGCTTTCTTT.

The chain employs TRBV18 and TRBJ2-3; no firm D call. The CDR3 is made up of 13 amino acids. V was cut by 4 bases and J by 2 bases, with 7 bases left in between. CDR1 KGHSH and CDR2 LQKENI come from the germline V gene. The CDR3 protein is CASSLRNTDTQYF. The DNA for the CDR3 is TGTGCCAGCTCACTTAGGAACACAGATACGCAGTATTTT.

V usage is TRBV5-4 and J usage is TRBJ2-7; 10 nucleotides line up with TRBD2. Per the germline V gene, CDR1 is SGHNT and CDR2 is YYREEE (reference sequence). This CDR3 is 14 amino acids long. Trimming at V came to 5 bases and at J to 2 bases, leaving 4 bases not matched to a gene. The CDR3 sequence is CASSLAGAPYEQYF. In DNA form, the CDR3 reads TGTGCCAGCAGTCTAGCGGGAGCTCCCTACGAGCAGTACTTC.

The rearrangement links TRBV5-4 to TRBJ1-3; TRBD1 aligns across 10 bases. With 4 bases clipped from V and 2 bases from J, the junction kept 3 bases outside the gene matches. This CDR3 comprises 15 residues. Germline V gives CDR1 SGHNT, CDR2 YYREEE (reference sequence). The CDR3, as DNA: TGTGCCAGCAGCGCCGGGACAGGGGCTGGAAACACCATATATTTT. It translates to CASSAGTGAGNTIYF.